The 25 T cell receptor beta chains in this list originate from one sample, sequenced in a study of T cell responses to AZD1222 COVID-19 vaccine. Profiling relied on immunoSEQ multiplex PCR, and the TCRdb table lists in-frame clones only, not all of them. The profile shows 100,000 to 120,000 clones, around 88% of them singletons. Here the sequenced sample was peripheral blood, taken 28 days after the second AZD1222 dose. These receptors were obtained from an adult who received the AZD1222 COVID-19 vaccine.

The CDR3 is CASSSFGQPQHF. The CDR3, as DNA: TGTGCCAGCAGTTCGTTCGGCCAGCCCCAGCATTTT. The chain carries TRBV6-6 and TRBJ1-5; D not resolved. CDR1 is MNHNY, CDR2 SVGAGI, per germline (reference sequence). The CDR3 runs to 12 residues. V lost 4 bases to trimming and J lost 7 bases, with 8 bases between them.

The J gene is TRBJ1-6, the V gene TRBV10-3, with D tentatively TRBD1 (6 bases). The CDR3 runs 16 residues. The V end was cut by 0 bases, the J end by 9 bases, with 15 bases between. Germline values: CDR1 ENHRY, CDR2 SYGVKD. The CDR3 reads CAISESDGGVGSPLHF. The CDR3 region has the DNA TGTGCCATCAGTGAGTCTGACGGGGGCGTCGGTTCACCCCTCCACTTT.

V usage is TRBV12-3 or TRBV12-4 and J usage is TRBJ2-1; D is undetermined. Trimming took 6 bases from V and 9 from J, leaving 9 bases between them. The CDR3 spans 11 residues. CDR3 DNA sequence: TGTGCCAGCAGCTATTATGCTGAGCAGTTCTTC. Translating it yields CASSYYAEQFF.

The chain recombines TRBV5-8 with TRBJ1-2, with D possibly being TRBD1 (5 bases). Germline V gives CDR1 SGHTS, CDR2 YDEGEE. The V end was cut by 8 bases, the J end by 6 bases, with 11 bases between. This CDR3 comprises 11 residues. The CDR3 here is CASAWGNGYTF. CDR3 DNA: TGTGCCAGTGCGTGGGGGAATGGCTACACCTTC. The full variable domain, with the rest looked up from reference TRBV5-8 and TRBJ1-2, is EAGVTQSPTHLIKTRGQQATLRCSPISGHTSVYWYQQALGLGLQFLLWYDEGEERNRGNFPPRFSGRQFPNYSSELNVNALELEDSALYLCASAWGNGYTFGSGTRLTVV.

The CDR3 region is CASRWSRPLTDTQYF. The CDR3, as DNA: TGCGCCAGCAGGTGGAGCAGGCCACTCACAGATACGCAGTATTTT. The chain joins TRBV5-1 to TRBJ2-3; no definite D call. V lost 5 bases, J lost 2 bases, and 15 bases lay in between. This CDR3 spans 15 amino acids. Germline CDR1 and CDR2: SGHRS and YFSETQ.

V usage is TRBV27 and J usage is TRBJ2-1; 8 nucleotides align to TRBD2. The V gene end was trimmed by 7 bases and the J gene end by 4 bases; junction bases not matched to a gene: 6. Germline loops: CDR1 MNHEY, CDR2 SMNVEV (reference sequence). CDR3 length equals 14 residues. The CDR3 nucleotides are TGTGCCAGCATCGGGTCTAGCGGGTACAATGAGCAGTTCTTC. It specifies CASIGSSGYNEQFF.

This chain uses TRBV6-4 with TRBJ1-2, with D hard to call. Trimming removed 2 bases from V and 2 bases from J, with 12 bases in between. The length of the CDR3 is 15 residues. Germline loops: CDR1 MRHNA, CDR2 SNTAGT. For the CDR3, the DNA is TGTGCCAGCAGTGACAGCAGTCGCATCAACTATGGCTACACCTTC. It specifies CASSDSSRINYGYTF.

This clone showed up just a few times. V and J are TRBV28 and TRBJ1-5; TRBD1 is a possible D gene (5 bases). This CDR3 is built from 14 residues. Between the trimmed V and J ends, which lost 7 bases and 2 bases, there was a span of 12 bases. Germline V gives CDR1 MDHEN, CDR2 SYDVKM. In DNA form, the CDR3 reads TGTGCCAGCAACCCCTCGGGGGGCAATCAGCCCCAGCATTTT. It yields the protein CASNPSGGNQPQHF.

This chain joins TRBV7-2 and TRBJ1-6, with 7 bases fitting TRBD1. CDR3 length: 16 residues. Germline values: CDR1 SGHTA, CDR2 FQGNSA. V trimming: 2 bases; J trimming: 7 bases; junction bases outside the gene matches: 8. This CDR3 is CASSLRNTGENSPLHF. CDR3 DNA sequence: TGTGCCAGCAGCTTAAGGAATACAGGGGAGAATTCACCCCTCCACTTT.

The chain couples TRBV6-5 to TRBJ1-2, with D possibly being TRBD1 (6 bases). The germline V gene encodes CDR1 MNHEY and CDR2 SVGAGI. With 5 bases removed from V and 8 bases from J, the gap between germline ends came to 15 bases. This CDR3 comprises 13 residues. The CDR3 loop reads CASSPGESWGYTF. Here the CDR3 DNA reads TGTGCCAGCAGTCCAGGGGAAAGTTGGGGCTACACCTTC.

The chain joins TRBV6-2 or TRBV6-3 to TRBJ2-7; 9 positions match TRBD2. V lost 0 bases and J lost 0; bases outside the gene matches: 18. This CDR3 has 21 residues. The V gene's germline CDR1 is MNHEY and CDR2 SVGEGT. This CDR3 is CASSYSRARVAERGASYEQYF. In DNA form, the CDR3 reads TGTGCCAGCAGTTACTCAAGAGCACGGGTAGCGGAGCGGGGGGCCTCCTACGAGCAGTACTTC.

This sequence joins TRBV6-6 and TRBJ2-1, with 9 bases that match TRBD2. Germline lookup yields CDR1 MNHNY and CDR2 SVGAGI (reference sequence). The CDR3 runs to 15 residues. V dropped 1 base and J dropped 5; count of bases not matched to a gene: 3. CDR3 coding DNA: TGTGCCAGCAGTTACTTGTCTAGCGGGGACAATGAGCAGTTCTTC. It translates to CASSYLSSGDNEQFF.

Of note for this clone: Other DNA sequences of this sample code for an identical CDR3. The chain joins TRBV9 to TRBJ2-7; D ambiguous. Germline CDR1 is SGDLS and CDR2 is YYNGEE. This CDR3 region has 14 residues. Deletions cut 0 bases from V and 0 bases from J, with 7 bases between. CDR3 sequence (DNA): TGTGCCAGCAGCGTAGGTTCCAGCTCCTACGAGCAGTACTTC. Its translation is CASSVGSSSYEQYF.

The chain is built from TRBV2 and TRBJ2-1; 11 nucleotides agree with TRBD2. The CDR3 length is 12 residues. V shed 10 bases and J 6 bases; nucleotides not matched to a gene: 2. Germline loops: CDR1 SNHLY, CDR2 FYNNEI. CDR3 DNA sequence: TGTGCCATAGCGGGGGGGCCCAATGAGCAGTTCTTC. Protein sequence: CAIAGGPNEQFF.

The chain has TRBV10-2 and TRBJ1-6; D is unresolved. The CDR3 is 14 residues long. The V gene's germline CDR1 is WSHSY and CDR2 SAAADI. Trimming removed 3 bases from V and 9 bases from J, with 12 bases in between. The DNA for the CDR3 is TGCGCCAGCAGTGAATCTTCTCCTGGTTCACCCCTCCACTTT. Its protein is CASSESSPGSPLHF.

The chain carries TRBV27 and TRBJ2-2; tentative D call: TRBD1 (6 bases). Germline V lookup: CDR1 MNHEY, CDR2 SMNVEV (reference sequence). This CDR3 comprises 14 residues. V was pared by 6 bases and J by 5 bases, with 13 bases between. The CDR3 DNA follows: TGTGCCAGCAGATCAATACAGGGAACCGGGGAGCTGTTTTTT. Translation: CASRSIQGTGELFF.

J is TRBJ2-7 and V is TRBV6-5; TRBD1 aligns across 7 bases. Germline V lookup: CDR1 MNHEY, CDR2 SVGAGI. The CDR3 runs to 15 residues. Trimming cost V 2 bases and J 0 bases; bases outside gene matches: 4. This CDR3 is CASSYEGDSSYEQYF. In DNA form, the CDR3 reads TGTGCCAGCAGTTACGAGGGGGACAGCTCCTACGAGCAGTACTTC.

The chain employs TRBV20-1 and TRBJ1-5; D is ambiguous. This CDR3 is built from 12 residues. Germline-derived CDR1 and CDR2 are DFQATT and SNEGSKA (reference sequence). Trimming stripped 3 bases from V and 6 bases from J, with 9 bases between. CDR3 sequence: CSASPLGQPQHF. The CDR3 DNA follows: TGCAGTGCTAGTCCGCTGGGTCAGCCCCAGCATTTT.

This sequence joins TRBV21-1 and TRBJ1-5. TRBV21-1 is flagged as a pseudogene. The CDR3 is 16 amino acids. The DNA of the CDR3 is TGTGCCAGCAGCATAACCGCAGGGGGGGCGAATCAGCCCCAGCATTTT. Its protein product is CASSITAGGANQPQHF.

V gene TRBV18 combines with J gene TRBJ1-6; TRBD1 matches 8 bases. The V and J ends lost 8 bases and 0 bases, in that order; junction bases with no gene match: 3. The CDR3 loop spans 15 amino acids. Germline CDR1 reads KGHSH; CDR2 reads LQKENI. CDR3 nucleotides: TGTGCCAGCCACGGACAGGGCTCCTATAATTCACCCCTCCACTTT. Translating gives CASHGQGSYNSPLHF.

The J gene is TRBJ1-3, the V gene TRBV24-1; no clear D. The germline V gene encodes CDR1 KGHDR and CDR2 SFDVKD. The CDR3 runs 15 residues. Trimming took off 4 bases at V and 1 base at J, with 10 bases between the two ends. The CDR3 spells CATSDPGSSGNTIYF. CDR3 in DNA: TGTGCCACCAGTGACCCTGGATCATCTGGAAACACCATATATTTT.

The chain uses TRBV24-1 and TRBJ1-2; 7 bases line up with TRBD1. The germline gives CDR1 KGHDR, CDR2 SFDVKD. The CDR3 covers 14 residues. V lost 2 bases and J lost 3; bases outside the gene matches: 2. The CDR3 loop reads CATSDSGTDYGYTF. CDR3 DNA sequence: TGTGCCACCAGTGATTCCGGGACAGACTATGGCTACACCTTC.

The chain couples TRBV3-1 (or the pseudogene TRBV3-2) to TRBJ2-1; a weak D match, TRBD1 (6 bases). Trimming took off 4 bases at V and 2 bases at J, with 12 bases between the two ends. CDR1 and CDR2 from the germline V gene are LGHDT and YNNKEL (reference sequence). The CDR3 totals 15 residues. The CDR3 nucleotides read TGTGCCAGCAGCCCCCAAGCAGGGGCCTACAATGAGCAGTTCTTC. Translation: CASSPQAGAYNEQFF.

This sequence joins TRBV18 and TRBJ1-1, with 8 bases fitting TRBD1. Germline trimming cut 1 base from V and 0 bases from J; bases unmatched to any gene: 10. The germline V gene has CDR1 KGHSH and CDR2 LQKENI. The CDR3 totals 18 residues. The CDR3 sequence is CASSPQRQGRSLNTEAFF. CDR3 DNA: TGTGCCAGCTCACCACAAAGACAGGGGAGGTCCCTGAACACTGAAGCTTTCTTT. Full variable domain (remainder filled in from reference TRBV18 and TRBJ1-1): NAGVMQNPRHLVRRRGQEARLRCSPMKGHSHVYWYRQLPEEGLKFMVYLQKENIIDESGMPKERFSAEFPKEGPSILRIQQVVRGDSAAYFCASSPQRQGRSLNTEAFFGQGTRLTVV.

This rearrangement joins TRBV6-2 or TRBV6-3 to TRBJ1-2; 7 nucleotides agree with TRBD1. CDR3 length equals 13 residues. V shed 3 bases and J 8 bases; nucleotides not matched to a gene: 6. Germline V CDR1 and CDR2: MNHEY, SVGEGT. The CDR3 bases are TGTGCCAGCAGTTATATGGGACAGCGAGGCTACACCTTC. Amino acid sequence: CASSYMGQRGYTF.